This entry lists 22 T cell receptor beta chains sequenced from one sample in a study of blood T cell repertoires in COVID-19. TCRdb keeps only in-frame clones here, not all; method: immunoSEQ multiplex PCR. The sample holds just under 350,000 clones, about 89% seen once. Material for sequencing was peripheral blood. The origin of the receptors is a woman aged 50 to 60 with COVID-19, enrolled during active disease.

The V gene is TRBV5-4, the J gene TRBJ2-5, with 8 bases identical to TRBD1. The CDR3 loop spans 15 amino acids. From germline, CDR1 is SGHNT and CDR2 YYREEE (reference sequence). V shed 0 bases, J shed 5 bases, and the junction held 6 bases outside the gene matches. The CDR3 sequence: CASSLAGTGGETQYF. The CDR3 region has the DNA TGTGCCAGCAGCTTGGCCGGAACAGGGGGGGAGACCCAGTACTTC.

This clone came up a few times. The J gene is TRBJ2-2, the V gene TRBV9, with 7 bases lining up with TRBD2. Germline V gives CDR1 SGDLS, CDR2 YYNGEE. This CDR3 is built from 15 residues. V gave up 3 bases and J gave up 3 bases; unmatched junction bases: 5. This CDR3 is CASSDIAGYTGELFF. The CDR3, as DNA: TGTGCCAGCAGCGACATAGCGGGTTACACCGGGGAGCTGTTTTTT.

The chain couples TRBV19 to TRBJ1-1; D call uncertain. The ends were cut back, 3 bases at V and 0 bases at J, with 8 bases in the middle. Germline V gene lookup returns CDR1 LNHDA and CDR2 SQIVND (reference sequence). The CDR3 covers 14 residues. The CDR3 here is CASSIGGLNTEAFF. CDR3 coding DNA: TGTGCCAGTAGTATTGGCGGATTGAACACTGAAGCTTTCTTT.

The CDR3 loop reads CASSVSATNEKLFF. The CDR3 DNA is TGTGCCAGCAGCGTATCGGCAACTAATGAAAAACTGTTTTTT. The chain has TRBV9 and TRBJ1-4; D ambiguous. The CDR3 runs 14 residues. V shed 1 base and J shed 0 bases, with 4 bases lying between them. Germline V gives CDR1 SGDLS, CDR2 YYNGEE.

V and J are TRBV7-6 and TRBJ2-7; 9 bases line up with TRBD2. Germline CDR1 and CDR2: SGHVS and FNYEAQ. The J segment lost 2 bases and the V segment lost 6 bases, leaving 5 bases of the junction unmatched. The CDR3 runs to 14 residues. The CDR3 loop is CASSPLAGAYEQYF. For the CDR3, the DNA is TGTGCCAGCAGTCCTTTAGCGGGAGCCTACGAGCAGTACTTC.

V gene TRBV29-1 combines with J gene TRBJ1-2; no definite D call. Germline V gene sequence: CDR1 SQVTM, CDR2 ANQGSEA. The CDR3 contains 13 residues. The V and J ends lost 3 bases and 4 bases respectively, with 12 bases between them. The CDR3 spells CSVEGSSSYGYTF. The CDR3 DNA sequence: TGCAGCGTTGAGGGGAGCTCTAGCTATGGCTACACCTTC.

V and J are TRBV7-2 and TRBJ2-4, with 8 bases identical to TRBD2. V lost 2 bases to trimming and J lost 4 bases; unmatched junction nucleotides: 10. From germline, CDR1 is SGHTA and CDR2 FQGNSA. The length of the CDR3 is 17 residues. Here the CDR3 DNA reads TGTGCCAGCAGCTTAATCTTCGGTCGGGAGGGTAAAAACATTCAGTACTTC. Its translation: CASSLIFGREGKNIQYF.

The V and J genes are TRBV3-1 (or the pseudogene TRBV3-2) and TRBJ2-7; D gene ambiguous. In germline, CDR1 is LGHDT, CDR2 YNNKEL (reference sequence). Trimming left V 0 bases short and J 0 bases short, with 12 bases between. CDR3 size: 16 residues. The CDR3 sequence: CASSQDWARSSYEQYF. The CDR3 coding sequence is TGTGCCAGCAGCCAAGACTGGGCGCGAAGCTCCTACGAGCAGTACTTC.

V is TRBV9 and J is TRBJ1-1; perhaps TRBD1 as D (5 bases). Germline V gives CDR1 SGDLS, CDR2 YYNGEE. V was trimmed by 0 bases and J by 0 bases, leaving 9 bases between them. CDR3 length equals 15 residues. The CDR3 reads CASSVGGFVNTEAFF. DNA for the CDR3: TGTGCCAGCAGCGTAGGGGGCTTTGTGAACACTGAAGCTTTCTTT.

This CDR3 reads CASSQGDRVYEQYF. The CDR3, as DNA: TGTGCCAGCAGCCAAGGGGACAGGGTGTACGAGCAGTACTTC. This chain links TRBV4-2 with TRBJ2-7; 9 nucleotides line up with TRBD1. The V gene end was trimmed by 1 base and the J gene end by 4 bases; junction bases not matched to a gene: 2. CDR1 LGHNA and CDR2 YNFKEQ come from the germline V gene. The CDR3 spans 14 residues.

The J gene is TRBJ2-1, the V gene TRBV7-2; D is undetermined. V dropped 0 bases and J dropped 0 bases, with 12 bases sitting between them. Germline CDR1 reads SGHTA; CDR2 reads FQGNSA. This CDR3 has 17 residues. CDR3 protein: CASSLARFTSSYNEQFF. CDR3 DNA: TGTGCCAGCAGCTTAGCCCGCTTTACGAGCTCCTACAATGAGCAGTTCTTC.

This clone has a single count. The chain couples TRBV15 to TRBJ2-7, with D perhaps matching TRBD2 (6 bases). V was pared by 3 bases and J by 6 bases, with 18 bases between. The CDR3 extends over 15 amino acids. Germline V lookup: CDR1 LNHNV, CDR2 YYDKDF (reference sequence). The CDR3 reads CATSSPVAELGEQYF. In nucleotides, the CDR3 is TGTGCCACCAGCAGCCCCGTAGCGGAGCTGGGCGAGCAGTACTTC. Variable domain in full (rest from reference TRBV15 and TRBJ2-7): DAMVIQNPRYQVTQFGKPVTLSCSQTLNHNVMYWYQQKSSQAPKLLFHYYDKDFNNEADTPDNFQSRRPNTSFCFLDIRSPGLGDTAMYLCATSSPVAELGEQYFGPGTRLTVT.

CDR3 sequence reads: CASSFNGRRDNEQFF. CDR3 DNA: TGTGCCAGCAGCTTCAACGGGAGAAGAGACAATGAGCAGTTCTTC. V gene TRBV7-3 combines with J gene TRBJ2-1; D might be TRBD2 (6 bases). V was shortened by 3 bases and J by 5 bases, with 14 bases between the two germline ends. This CDR3 is built from 15 residues. Per germline, CDR1 SGHTA and CDR2 FQGTGA. The entire variable domain, with the rest obtained from reference TRBV7-3 and TRBJ2-1, is as follows: GAGVSQTPSNKVTEKGKYVELRCDPISGHTALYWYRQSLGQGPEFLIYFQGTGAADDSGLPNDRFFAVRPEGSVSTLKIQRTERGDSAVYLCASSFNGRRDNEQFFGPGTRLTVL.

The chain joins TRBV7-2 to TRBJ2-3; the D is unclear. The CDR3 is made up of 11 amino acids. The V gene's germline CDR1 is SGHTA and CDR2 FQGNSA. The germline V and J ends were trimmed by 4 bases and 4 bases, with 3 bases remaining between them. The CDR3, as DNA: TGTGCCAGCAGCTCATCAGATACGCAGTATTTT. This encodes CASSSSDTQYF.

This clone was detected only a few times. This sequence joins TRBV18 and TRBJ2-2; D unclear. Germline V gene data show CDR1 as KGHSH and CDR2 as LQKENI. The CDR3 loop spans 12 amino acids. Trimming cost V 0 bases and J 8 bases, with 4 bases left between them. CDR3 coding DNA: TGTGCCAGCTCACCACCGTCGGGGGAGCTGTTTTTT. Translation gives CASSPPSGELFF.

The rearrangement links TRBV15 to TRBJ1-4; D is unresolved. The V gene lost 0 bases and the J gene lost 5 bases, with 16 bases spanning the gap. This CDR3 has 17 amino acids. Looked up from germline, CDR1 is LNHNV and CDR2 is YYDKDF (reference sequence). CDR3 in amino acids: CATSRDSGRLTNEKLFF. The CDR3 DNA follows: TGTGCCACCAGCAGAGATAGCGGGAGGCTAACGAATGAAAAACTGTTTTTT. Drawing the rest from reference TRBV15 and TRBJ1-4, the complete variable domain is DAMVIQNPRYQVTQFGKPVTLSCSQTLNHNVMYWYQQKSSQAPKLLFHYYDKDFNNEADTPDNFQSRRPNTSFCFLDIRSPGLGDTAMYLCATSRDSGRLTNEKLFFGSGTQLSVL.

This CDR3 is CAWSVTGEKLFF. CDR3 DNA sequence: TGTGCCTGGAGTGTGACAGGTGAAAAACTGTTTTTT. The chain employs TRBV30 and TRBJ1-4, with D perhaps TRBD1 (6 bases). Trimming left V 0 bases short and J 7 bases short, with 6 bases between. This CDR3 is built from 12 residues. Germline CDR1 is GTSNPN and CDR2 is SVGIG (reference sequence).

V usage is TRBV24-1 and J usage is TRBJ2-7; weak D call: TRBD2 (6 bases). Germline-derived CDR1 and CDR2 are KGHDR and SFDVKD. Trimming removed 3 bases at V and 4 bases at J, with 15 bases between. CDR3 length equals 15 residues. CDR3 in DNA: TGTGCCACCAGTGATCCGGGACGGGGGAGGTACGAGCAGTACTTC. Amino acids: CATSDPGRGRYEQYF.

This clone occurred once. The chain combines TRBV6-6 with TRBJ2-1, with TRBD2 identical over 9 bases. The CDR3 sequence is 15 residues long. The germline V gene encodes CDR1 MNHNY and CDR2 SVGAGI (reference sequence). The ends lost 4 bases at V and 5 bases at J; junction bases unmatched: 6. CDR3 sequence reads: CASSFVAGVHNEQFF. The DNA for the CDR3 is TGTGCCAGCAGTTTTGTAGCGGGGGTACACAATGAGCAGTTCTTC.

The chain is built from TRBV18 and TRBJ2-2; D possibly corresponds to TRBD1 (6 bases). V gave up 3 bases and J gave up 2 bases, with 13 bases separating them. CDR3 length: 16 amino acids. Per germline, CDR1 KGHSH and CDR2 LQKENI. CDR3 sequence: CASSPRRTENTGELFF. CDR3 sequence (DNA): TGTGCCAGCTCACCTCGTAGGACAGAAAACACCGGGGAGCTGTTTTTT.

As DNA, the CDR3 is TGTGCCAGCAGCTTCCGGGACAGCTACAATGAGCAGTTCTTC. Its translation: CASSFRDSYNEQFF. This sequence joins TRBV9 and TRBJ2-1, with 7 positions matching TRBD1. This CDR3 spans 14 amino acids. In germline, CDR1 is SGDLS, CDR2 YYNGEE. V was pared by 4 bases and J by 3 bases, with 4 bases of the junction left unmatched.

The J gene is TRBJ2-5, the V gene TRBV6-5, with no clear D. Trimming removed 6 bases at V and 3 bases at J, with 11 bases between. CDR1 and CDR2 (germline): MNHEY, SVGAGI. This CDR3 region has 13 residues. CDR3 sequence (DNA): TGTGCCAGCAGCCGCGGCTGGGAAGAGACCCAGTACTTC. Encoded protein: CASSRGWEETQYF.